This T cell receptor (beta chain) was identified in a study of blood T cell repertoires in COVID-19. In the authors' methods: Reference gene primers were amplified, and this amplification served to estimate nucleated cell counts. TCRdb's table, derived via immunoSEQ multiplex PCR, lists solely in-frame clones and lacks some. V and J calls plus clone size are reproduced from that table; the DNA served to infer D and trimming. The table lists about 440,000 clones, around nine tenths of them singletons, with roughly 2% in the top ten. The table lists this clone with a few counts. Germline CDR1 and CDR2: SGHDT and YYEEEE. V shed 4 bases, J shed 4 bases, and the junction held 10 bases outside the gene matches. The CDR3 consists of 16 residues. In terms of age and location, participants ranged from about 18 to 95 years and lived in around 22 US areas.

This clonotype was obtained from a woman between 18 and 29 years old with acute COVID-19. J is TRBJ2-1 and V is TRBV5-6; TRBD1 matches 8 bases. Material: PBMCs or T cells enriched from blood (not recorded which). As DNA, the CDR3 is TGTGCCAGCAGCCCTAACCGGGACAGGCAATACAATGAGCAGTTCTTC. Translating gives CASSPNRDRQYNEQFF.